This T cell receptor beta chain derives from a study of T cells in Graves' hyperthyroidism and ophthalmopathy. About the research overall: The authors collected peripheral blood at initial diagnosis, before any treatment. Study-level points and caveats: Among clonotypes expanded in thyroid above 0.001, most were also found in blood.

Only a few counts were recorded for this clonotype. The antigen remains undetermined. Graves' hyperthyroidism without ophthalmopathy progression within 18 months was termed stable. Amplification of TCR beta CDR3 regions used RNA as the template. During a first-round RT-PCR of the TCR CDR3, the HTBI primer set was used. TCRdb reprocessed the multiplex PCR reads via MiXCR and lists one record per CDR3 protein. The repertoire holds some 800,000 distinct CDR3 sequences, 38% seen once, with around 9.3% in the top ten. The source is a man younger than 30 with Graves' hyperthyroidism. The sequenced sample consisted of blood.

The CDR3 nucleotides read TGTGCCAGTCGGGACAGAATTGGGGCCAACGTCCTGACTTTC. Protein: CASRDRIGANVLTF. This chain joins TRBV19 and TRBJ2-6, with 7 positions matching TRBD1. The CDR3 totals 14 residues. V gave up 8 bases and J gave up 3 bases; unmatched junction bases: 4. Germline V gene data show CDR1 as LNHDA and CDR2 as SQIVND (reference sequence).